Sequencing of this T cell receptor (beta chain) was carried out in a study of shared clonotypes between healthy human individuals. From CD4+ cells came CD45RA+ naive and CD45RA-negative memory subsets. Comment on this clone: Other DNA variants within this sample encode the same CDR3.

The CDR3 extends over 12 amino acids. V lost 3 bases and J 4 bases, leaving 9 bases between the germline ends. Germline values: CDR1 SQVTM, CDR2 ANQGSEA. TCRdb's table, derived via immunoSEQ multiplex PCR, lists solely in-frame clones and lacks some. The sample lists 950,000 to 1,300,000 clones; about 75% were seen once. The V gene is TRBV29-1, the J gene TRBJ1-1; tentative D call: TRBD1 (5 bases). This sequence was found in a man between 18 and 29 years old in good health. Material: memory CD4+ T cells sorted from blood. The subset is: CD45RA-negative fraction. The CDR3 sequence is CSVEGVGTEAFF. The DNA of the CDR3 is TGCAGCGTTGAGGGGGTTGGCACTGAAGCTTTCTTT.